This TCR beta chain is from a study of T cells after yellow fever vaccination. This CDR3 is 15 amino acids long. Trimming took 4 bases from V and 5 from J, leaving 18 bases between them. Germline CDR1 and CDR2: LGHDT and YNNKEL (reference sequence). This clonotype was seen at least ten times. Production of TCR cDNA was by 5'RACE template switching, which also added a universal primer site and UMIs. TCRdb itself ran the 5' RACE reads through MiXCR, one entry per CDR3 protein. The sample carries fewer than 450,000 distinct CDR3 sequences, approximately 3.9% recorded once. The sequencing here drew on PBMCs, taken 5 days after the yellow fever booster vaccination. The V and J genes are TRBV3-1 and TRBJ2-7; D gene uncertain. This TCR derives from a man between 18 and 29 years old who received the YFV17D yellow fever vaccine. CDR3 sequence: CASSPWPGLTDEQYF. In DNA form, the CDR3 reads TGTGCCAGCAGCCCGTGGCCGGGTTTGACGGACGAGCAGTACTTC.